This is a list of T cell receptor beta chains from one sample in a study of cytomegalovirus exposure and HLA in healthy donors. The assay was immunoSEQ multiplex PCR, and TCRdb's table has in-frame clones only and misses some. Of about 130,000 clones in the sample, nearly 90% were seen once. Sequenced material: PBMCs. The receptor source for this set is a young man in good health and CMV-seronegative. The CDR3 runs from the conserved cysteine through the conserved F or W.

CDR3 protein | V gene | CDR3 length | J gene
CASSLPSRSDATNEKLFF | TRBV5-6 | 18 | TRBJ1-4
CASSFGGRGTEAFF | TRBV5-1 | 14 | TRBJ1-1
CASSLTSGGMAKNIQYF | TRBV28 | 17 | TRBJ2-4
CASSLTGLGTDTQYF | TRBV7-2 | 15 | TRBJ2-3
CSVSGQGWYGYTF | TRBV29-1 | 13 | TRBJ1-2
CASSLRQGTSGNTIYF | TRBV7-2 | 16 | TRBJ1-3
CASRSGGYGYTF | TRBV25-1 | 12 | TRBJ1-2
CASSSDRALFYEQYF | TRBV5-6 | 15 | TRBJ2-7
CATHGTSGHSYNEQFF | TRBV10-3 | 16 | TRBJ2-1
CASCRDRGGQETQYF | TRBV4-2 | 15 | TRBJ2-5
CASRRQDNEQFF | TRBV7-9 | 12 | TRBJ2-1
CASSQVGASEKLFF | TRBV6-5 | 14 | TRBJ1-4
CASNENNSPLHF | TRBV5-1 | 12 | TRBJ1-6
CASSPQGWYQPQHF | TRBV27 | 14 | TRBJ1-5
CASSRSGPPDTQYF | TRBV7-2 | 14 | TRBJ2-3
CASAMGADTQYF | TRBV19 | 12 | TRBJ2-3
CASSQPRGQAYYGYTF | TRBV4-1 | 16 | TRBJ1-2
CASSPGPGTRSYNEQFF | TRBV27 | 17 | TRBJ2-1
CASSRDRGPYEQYF | TRBV19 | 14 | TRBJ2-7
CASSSPPTGYNEQYF | TRBV28 | 15 | TRBJ2-7
CASSLAGLPDYEQYF | TRBV5-1 | 15 | TRBJ2-7
CASSPWGRVNQPQHF | TRBV5-6 | 15 | TRBJ1-5
CASRGGGGNTEAFF | TRBV11-2 | 14 | TRBJ1-1
CASSLGGRAYEQYF | TRBV7-6 | 14 | TRBJ2-7
CASSQRFAGGPNQETQYF | TRBV4-1 | 18 | TRBJ2-5
CASSAPSQETQYF | TRBV9 | 13 | TRBJ2-5
CASSRLYEQYF | TRBV2 | 11 | TRBJ2-7